Described below is a single T cell receptor (beta chain) sequence and its context. This entry belongs to a study of blood T cell repertoires in COVID-19. The method was immunoSEQ multiplex PCR; TCRdb's version includes in-frame clones alone and lacks a portion of them. The table lists fewer than 200,000 clones, approximately 90% of them singletons, with around 4.6% in the top ten. The V gene's germline CDR1 is GTSNPN and CDR2 SVGIG (reference sequence). The CDR3 is 15 amino acids. Trimming took 5 bases from V and 3 from J; bases not matched to a gene: 7. The genes are TRBV30 and TRBJ1-3; 10 bases are a match to TRBD1. This TCR came from a young man with COVID-19, enrolled during active disease. Sequenced sample: peripheral blood. CDR3 bases: TGTGCCTGGGGGACAGGGGATAATGGTGGAAACACCATATATTTT. Protein product: CAWGTGDNGGNTIYF.